What follows are 17 T cell receptor beta chains derived from one specimen sequenced in a study of T cell responses to AZD1222 COVID-19 vaccine. Data came from immunoSEQ multiplex PCR; TCRdb stores just in-frame clones and leaves some out. The data show around 65,000 clones, with approximately 87% seen just once and about 23% held by the top ten. Sequences were derived from peripheral blood, sampled 28 days after the second AZD1222 dose. The receptor source for this set is an adult who received the AZD1222 COVID-19 vaccine.

The chain combines TRBV3-1 (or the pseudogene TRBV3-2) with TRBJ1-4; D ambiguous. The CDR3 sequence is 15 residues long. Deletions cut 1 base from V and 3 bases from J, with 9 bases between. Germline CDR1 is LGHDT and CDR2 is YNNKEL (reference sequence). The CDR3 spells CASSQGAISNEKLFF. The CDR3, as DNA: TGTGCCAGCAGCCAAGGGGCCATCTCTAATGAAAAACTGTTTTTT.

The chain has TRBV7-9 and TRBJ1-2, with TRBD1 matching over 7 bases. CDR1 is SEHNR, CDR2 FQNEAQ, per germline (reference sequence). The trim removed 8 bases at V and 6 bases at J, leaving 6 bases unmatched. CDR3 length: 12 residues. CDR3 in DNA: TGTGCCAGCGGCTCGACAGGGCATGGCTACACCTTC. This gives the protein CASGSTGHGYTF.

This sequence joins TRBV6-5 and TRBJ1-3; no clear D gene. With 5 bases removed from V and 3 bases from J, the gap between germline ends came to 11 bases. From germline, CDR1 is MNHEY and CDR2 SVGAGI. This CDR3 is built from 14 residues. CDR3 bases: TGTGCCAGCAGTCCTGTGGGCATTGGAAACACCATATATTTT. Residues: CASSPVGIGNTIYF.

The chain recombines TRBV5-5 with TRBJ1-3; D uncertain. This CDR3 is 15 amino acids long. Trimming removed 0 bases at V and 2 bases at J, with 9 bases between. The germline V gene has CDR1 SGHKS and CDR2 YYEKEE (reference sequence). CDR3 residues: CASSLVGSTGNTIYF. In DNA form, the CDR3 reads TGTGCCAGCAGCTTGGTTGGTAGTACTGGAAACACCATATATTTT.

This clone has just one count. Likely a read error: the CDR3 ends without its conserved phenylalanine or tryptophan. The limits of the CDR3 on the DNA are not certain, so only TCRdb's listed CDR3 is given. The rearrangement links TRBV7-6 to TRBJ1-2. The CDR3 extends over 15 residues, inclusive of both ends. CDR1 and CDR2 from the germline V gene are SGHVS and FNYEAQ. CDR3 region: CASSLGQTLGLWLHL.

V and J are TRBV27 and TRBJ2-1, with D possibly being TRBD2 (5 bases). Between the trimmed V and J ends, which lost 4 bases and 2 bases, there was a span of 15 bases. The CDR3 has 16 residues. CDR1 and CDR2 from the germline V gene are MNHEY and SMNVEV (reference sequence). The CDR3 is CASSSSGGGPYNEQFF. The CDR3, as DNA: TGTGCCAGCAGTTCGTCCGGAGGCGGCCCCTACAATGAGCAGTTCTTC.

The rearrangement links TRBV7-2 to TRBJ2-3; D is uncertain. This CDR3 spans 13 amino acids. V lost 4 bases, J lost 6 bases, and 11 bases lay in between. CDR1 and CDR2 (germline): SGHTA, FQGNSA. In nucleotides, the CDR3 is TGTGCCAGCAGCTCCCGTCCAGTCGATACGCAGTATTTT. As protein: CASSSRPVDTQYF.

CDR3: CSGDRGETQYF. As DNA, the CDR3 is TGCAGTGGGGACAGAGGGGAGACCCAGTACTTC. The rearrangement joins TRBV20-1 to TRBJ2-5; TRBD1 aligns across 7 bases. Germline CDR1 reads DFQATT; CDR2 reads SNEGSKA (reference sequence). The J segment lost 5 bases and the V segment lost 7 bases, leaving 4 bases of the junction unmatched. The CDR3 covers 11 residues.

The chain joins TRBV6-5 to TRBJ1-2, with unresolved D. The germline V and J ends were trimmed by 4 bases and 4 bases, with 13 bases remaining between them. CDR1 is MNHEY, CDR2 SVGAGI, per germline. The CDR3 is 14 residues long. This CDR3 is CASSSKTTTYGYTF. DNA for the CDR3: TGTGCCAGCAGTTCAAAGACGACTACCTATGGCTACACCTTC.

V and J are TRBV27 and TRBJ2-2; TRBD2 matches 10 bases. There are 18 residues in the CDR3. The trim removed 0 bases at V and 1 base at J, leaving 5 bases unmatched. Germline CDR1 MNHEY, CDR2 SMNVEV (reference sequence). CDR3: CASSLSPRLAGNTGELFF. The DNA of the CDR3 is TGTGCCAGCAGTTTATCCCCAAGACTAGCGGGGAACACCGGGGAGCTGTTTTTT.

The chain has TRBV7-6 and TRBJ1-4, with TRBD1 matching over 9 bases. Germline V gene data show CDR1 as SGHVS and CDR2 as FNYEAQ. The CDR3 sequence is 15 residues long. V was clipped by 6 bases and J by 1 base; unmatched bases: 3. In DNA form, the CDR3 reads TGTGCCAGCAGACAGGGGGCGATAACTAATGAAAAACTGTTTTTT. It specifies CASRQGAITNEKLFF. The full variable domain, its missing parts supplied by reference TRBV7-6 and TRBJ1-4, is GAGVSQSPRYKVTKRGQDVALRCDPISGHVSLYWYRQALGQGPEFLTYFNYEAQQDKSGLPNDRFSAERPEGSISTLTIQRTEQRDSAMYRCASRQGAITNEKLFFGSGTQLSVL.

This chain connects TRBV18 to TRBJ1-6, with 9 bases lining up with TRBD1. This CDR3 has 15 amino acids. Per germline, CDR1 KGHSH and CDR2 LQKENI. Losses at the gene ends were 4 bases for V and 9 bases for J; bases not matched to a gene: 7. The CDR3 spells CASSQQTGGFSPLHF. The CDR3 DNA reads TGTGCCAGCTCACAGCAAACAGGGGGCTTTTCACCCCTCCACTTT.

This sequence joins TRBV5-4 and TRBJ2-7, with D uncertain. This CDR3 region has 14 residues. CDR1 SGHNT and CDR2 YYREEE come from the germline V gene (reference sequence). The germline V and J ends were trimmed by 4 bases and 3 bases, with 14 bases remaining between them. DNA for the CDR3: TGTGCCAGCAGCAGAAAGACCACCGACTACGAGCAGTACTTC. It encodes CASSRKTTDYEQYF.

V usage is TRBV4-2 and J usage is TRBJ2-3, with 13 positions matching TRBD2. This CDR3 comprises 16 residues. Germline V gives CDR1 LGHNA, CDR2 YNFKEQ. V lost 4 bases and J lost 5; bases outside the gene matches: 6. The CDR3 sequence is CASSLSGTSGEDTQYF. CDR3 nucleotides: TGTGCCAGCAGCCTTTCTGGGACTAGCGGGGAAGATACGCAGTATTTT.

The chain recombines TRBV5-1 with TRBJ2-7; D possibly matches TRBD1 or TRBD2 (6 bases each). Between the trimmed V and J ends, which lost 4 bases and 7 bases, there was a span of 15 bases. CDR3 length: 13 amino acids. Germline CDR1 and CDR2: SGHRS and YFSETQ. The CDR3 spells CASSVDRGREQYF. Written as DNA, the CDR3 is TGCGCCAGCAGCGTGGATAGGGGGAGGGAGCAGTACTTC.

The CDR3 is CASSHSGAGAFF. CDR3 sequence (DNA): TGTGCCAGCAGCCACTCCGGAGCGGGAGCTTTCTTT. The chain employs TRBV14 and TRBJ1-1; D uncertain. There are 12 residues in the CDR3. Trimming left V 3 bases short and J 10 bases short, with 12 bases between. CDR1 and CDR2 (germline): SGHDN, FVKESK.

The chain is built from TRBV7-2 and TRBJ1-1; D might be TRBD1 (6 bases). CDR1 is SGHTA, CDR2 FQGNSA, per germline. Trimming removed 2 bases from V and 6 bases from J, with 13 bases in between. This CDR3 region has 14 residues. In DNA form, the CDR3 reads TGTGCCAGCAGCTTAATACAGGGAGGGGCTGAAGCTTTCTTT. It specifies CASSLIQGGAEAFF.